The 7 T cell receptor beta chains given below trace back to one sample, sequenced in a study of blood T cell repertoires in COVID-19. Repertoires were generated with immunoSEQ multiplex PCR, while TCRdb's copy carries only in-frame clones and drops some. This sample has over 55,000 clones, with 91% found just once. The sample consisted of peripheral blood. The origin of the receptors is a man between 60 and 70 years old with acute or convalescent COVID-19.

The V call is TRBV19, the J call TRBJ2-2; D is undetermined. The length of the CDR3 is 15 residues. Germline V gene sequence: CDR1 LNHDA, CDR2 SQIVND (reference sequence). V was pared by 1 base and J by 1 base, with 7 bases between. The CDR3 DNA is TGTGCCAGTAGTATAGGTCAGCGGAACACCGGGGAGCTGTTTTTT. As protein: CASSIGQRNTGELFF.

V usage is TRBV24-1 and J usage is TRBJ2-5; possibly TRBD2 for D (6 bases). V gave up 3 bases and J gave up 1 base, with 11 bases separating them. Germline loops: CDR1 KGHDR, CDR2 SFDVKD. This CDR3 region has 15 residues. CDR3 nucleotide sequence: TGTGCCACCAGTGATGGAGGGAAGTCCCAAGAGACCCAGTACTTC. Protein product: CATSDGGKSQETQYF.

The rearrangement uses TRBV15 and TRBJ2-2, with TRBD1 matching over 8 bases. The germline V gene encodes CDR1 LNHNV and CDR2 YYDKDF (reference sequence). This CDR3 comprises 14 residues. With V trimmed by 8 bases and J by 2 bases, 4 bases remained unmatched. CDR3 residues: CATLGQGNTGELFF. The CDR3 DNA reads as TGTGCCACCCTCGGACAGGGTAACACCGGGGAGCTGTTTTTT.

The chain recombines TRBV14 with TRBJ2-1; 11 positions agree with TRBD2. CDR1 is SGHDN, CDR2 FVKESK, per germline. The CDR3 contains 15 residues. Losses at the gene ends were 3 bases for V and 7 bases for J; bases not matched to a gene: 5. DNA for the CDR3: TGTGCCAGCAGCCAGCGACTAGCGGGAACTAATGAGCAGTTCTTC. The encoded protein is CASSQRLAGTNEQFF. The complete variable domain, with remaining parts taken from reference TRBV14 and TRBJ2-1, reads EAGVTQFPSHSVIEKGQTVTLRCDPISGHDNLYWYRRVMGKEIKFLLHFVKESKQDESGMPNNRFLAERTGGTYSTLKVQPAELEDSGVYFCASSQRLAGTNEQFFGPGTRLTVL.

The chain recombines TRBV7-9 with TRBJ2-7; 14 bases are shared with TRBD2. The CDR3 extends over 17 amino acids. The junction had 9 bases not matched to a gene; V was cut back by 5 bases and J by 3 bases. Germline lookup yields CDR1 SEHNR and CDR2 FQNEAQ (reference sequence). The CDR3, as DNA: TGTGCCAGCAGCCTGAGCCCTGGGACTAGCGGGAGCTACGAGCAGTACTTC. Its translation: CASSLSPGTSGSYEQYF.

The chain couples TRBV7-3 to TRBJ2-5; TRBD1 agrees at 7 bases. This CDR3 is 14 amino acids long. CDR1 and CDR2 (germline): SGHTA, FQGTGA. V was pared by 5 bases and J by 2 bases, with 5 bases of the junction left unmatched. The DNA of the CDR3 is TGTGCCAGCAGCCTATCAGGGGGTCAAGAGACCCAGTACTTC. As protein: CASSLSGGQETQYF.

The chain links TRBV7-3 to TRBJ2-2, with TRBD1 identical over 7 bases. Germline assignment: CDR1 SGHTA and CDR2 FQGTGA. V lost 2 bases and J lost 1; bases outside the gene matches: 10. The CDR3 is 18 residues long. CDR3 nucleotides: TGTGCCAGCAGCTTAGACGGGACAGCCCCTAAGAACACCGGGGAGCTGTTTTTT. Encoded protein: CASSLDGTAPKNTGELFF.